The entry that follows covers one T cell receptor beta chain sequence. Antigen unknown. This sample is part of a study of cytomegalovirus exposure and HLA in healthy donors. The wider study: Unique TCR beta sequences numbering around 110 million came from approximately 180 million T cells in an earlier analysis.

The PCR used 60 Vbeta and 13 Jbeta primers. Here immunoSEQ multiplex PCR was the method, and the copy in TCRdb shows in-frame clones only, minus some. The table includes roughly 190,000 clones, roughly 73% detected once. The CDR3 covers 13 residues. V shed 0 bases and J shed 4 bases, with 9 bases lying between them. Germline V lookup: CDR1 GTSNPN, CDR2 SVGIG (reference sequence). Study outcomes and limitations: On later analysis, the bulk of CMV-associated TCR beta chains appeared to be HLA-restricted.

The sequence was obtained from a female donor in good health and CMV-seronegative. The gene calls are TRBV30 and TRBJ1-1; D remains ambiguous. Sequenced sample: PBMCs. This CDR3 reads CAWSVSGPTEAFF. The CDR3 DNA reads as TGTGCCTGGAGTGTAAGCGGACCCACTGAAGCTTTCTTT.